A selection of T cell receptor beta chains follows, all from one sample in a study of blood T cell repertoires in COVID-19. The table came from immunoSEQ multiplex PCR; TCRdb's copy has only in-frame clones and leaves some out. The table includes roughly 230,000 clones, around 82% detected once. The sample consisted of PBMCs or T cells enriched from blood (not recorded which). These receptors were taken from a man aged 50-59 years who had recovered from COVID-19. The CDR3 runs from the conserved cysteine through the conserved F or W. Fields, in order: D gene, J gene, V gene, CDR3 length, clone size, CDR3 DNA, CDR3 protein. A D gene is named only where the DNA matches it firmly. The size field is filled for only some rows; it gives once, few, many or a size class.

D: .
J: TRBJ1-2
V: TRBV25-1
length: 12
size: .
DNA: TGTGCCAGCAGTGAGGCATACTATGGCTACACCTTC
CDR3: CASSEAYYGYTF

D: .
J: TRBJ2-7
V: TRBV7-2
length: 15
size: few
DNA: TGTGCCAGCAGCTTAGATCTGACGACATCCTACGAGCAGTACTTC
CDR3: CASSLDLTTSYEQYF

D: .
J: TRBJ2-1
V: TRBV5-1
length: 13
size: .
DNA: TGCGCCAGCAGCTTGGAGGTGGCGGCTGAGCAGTTCTTC
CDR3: CASSLEVAAEQFF

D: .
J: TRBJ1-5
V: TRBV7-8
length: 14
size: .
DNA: TGTGCCAGCAGCGGTGGACAGTATAATCAGCCCCAGCATTTT
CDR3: CASSGGQYNQPQHF

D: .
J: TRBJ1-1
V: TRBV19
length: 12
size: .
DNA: TGTGCCAGTAGAGCAGGACATACTGAAGCTTTCTTT
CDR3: CASRAGHTEAFF

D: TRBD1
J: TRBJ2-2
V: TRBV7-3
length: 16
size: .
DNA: TGTGCCAGCAGCTTAAGACAGGGTGACAACACCGGGGAGCTGTTTTTT
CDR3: CASSLRQGDNTGELFF

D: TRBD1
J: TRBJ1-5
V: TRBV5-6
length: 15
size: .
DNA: TGTGCCAGCAGCGAACAGGGGGCAAGGACTCAGCCCCAGCATTTT
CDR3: CASSEQGARTQPQHF

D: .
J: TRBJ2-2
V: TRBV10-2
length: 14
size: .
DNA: TGCGCCAGCAGGGATCGGGAGTTTGTCGGGGAGCTGTTTTTT
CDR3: CASRDREFVGELFF

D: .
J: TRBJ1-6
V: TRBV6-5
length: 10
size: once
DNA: TGTGCCAGCCACCAGGCACCCCTCCACTTT
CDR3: CASHQAPLHF

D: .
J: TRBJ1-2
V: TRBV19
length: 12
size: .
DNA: TGTGCCAGTAGTACGATGACAAGCCGCTACACCTTC
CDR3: CASSTMTSRYTF

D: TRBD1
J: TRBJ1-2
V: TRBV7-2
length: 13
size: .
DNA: TGTGCCAGCAGCTCGGGACAGGGGGTCGGCTACACCTTC
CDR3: CASSSGQGVGYTF

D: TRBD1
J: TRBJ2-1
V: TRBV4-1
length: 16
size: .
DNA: TGCGCCAGCAGGCCCCTGGGACAGGCGAACTACAATGAGCAGTTCTTC
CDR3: CASRPLGQANYNEQFF

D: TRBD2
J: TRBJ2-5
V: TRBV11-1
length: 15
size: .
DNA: TGTGCCAGCAGCCAACTAGCGGGAAGGCAAGAGACCCAGTACTTC
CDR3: CASSQLAGRQETQYF

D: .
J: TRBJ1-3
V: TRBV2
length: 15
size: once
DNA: TGTGCCAGCAGTGCAGGGACACTTACTGGAAACACCATATATTTT
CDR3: CASSAGTLTGNTIYF

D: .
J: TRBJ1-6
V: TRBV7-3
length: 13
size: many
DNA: TGTGCCAGCAGACGGGACTATAATTCACCCCTCCACTTT
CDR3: CASRRDYNSPLHF

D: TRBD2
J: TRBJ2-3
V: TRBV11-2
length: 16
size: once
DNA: TGTGCCAGCAGCCTAGGACTAGCGGGAGTGGGAGATACGCAGTATTTT
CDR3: CASSLGLAGVGDTQYF

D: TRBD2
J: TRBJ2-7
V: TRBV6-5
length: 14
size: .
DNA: TGTGCCAGCAGACTAGCGGGCGGTCGGTACGAGCAGTACTTC
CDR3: CASRLAGGRYEQYF

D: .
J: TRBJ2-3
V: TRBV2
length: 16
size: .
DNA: TGTGCCAGCAGTCCTACTCCCTTCGCGGGCACAGATACGCAGTATTTT
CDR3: CASSPTPFAGTDTQYF

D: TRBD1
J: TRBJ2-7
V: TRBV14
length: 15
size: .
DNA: TGTGCCAGCAGCCTCAGGGGGCGCAGCCCTTACGAGCAGTACTTC
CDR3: CASSLRGRSPYEQYF

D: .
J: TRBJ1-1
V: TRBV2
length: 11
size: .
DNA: TGTGCCAGCAGGGCAGACACTGAAGCTTTCTTT
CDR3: CASRADTEAFF

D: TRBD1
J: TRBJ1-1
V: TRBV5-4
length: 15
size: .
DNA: TGTGCCAGCAGCTTGTACGGACAGGGGAACACTGAAGCTTTCTTT
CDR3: CASSLYGQGNTEAFF

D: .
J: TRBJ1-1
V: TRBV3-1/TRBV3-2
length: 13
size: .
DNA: TGTGCCAGCAGCCCAGGCCGGGGCACTGAAGCTTTCTTT
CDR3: CASSPGRGTEAFF

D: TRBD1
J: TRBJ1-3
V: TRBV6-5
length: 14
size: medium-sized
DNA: TGTGCCAGCAGTTACGACAGGGCCCGAAACACCATATATTTT
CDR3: CASSYDRARNTIYF

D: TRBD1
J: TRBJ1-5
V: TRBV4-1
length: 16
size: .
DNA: TGCGCCAGCAGCCAAATACCAACAGGGGATTATCAGCCCCAGCATTTT
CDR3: CASSQIPTGDYQPQHF

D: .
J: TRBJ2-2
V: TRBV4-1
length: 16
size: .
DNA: TGCGCCAGCAGCCAAGAAGCGGTTCCGGGTACCGGGGAGCTGTTTTTT
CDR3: CASSQEAVPGTGELFF

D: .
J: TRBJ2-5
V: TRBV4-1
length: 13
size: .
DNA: TGCGCCAGCAGCCAAGGAGGCGAGGTGACCCAGTACTTC
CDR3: CASSQGGEVTQYF

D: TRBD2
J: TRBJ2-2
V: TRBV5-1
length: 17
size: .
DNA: TGCGCCAGCAGCCCCCCGGGGAGGGGCGGCAGTGCCGGGGAGCTGTTTTTT
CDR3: CASSPPGRGGSAGELFF

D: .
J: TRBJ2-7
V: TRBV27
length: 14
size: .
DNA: TGTGCCAGCAGAAAACAGGGATACTCCTACGAGCAGTACTTC
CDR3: CASRKQGYSYEQYF

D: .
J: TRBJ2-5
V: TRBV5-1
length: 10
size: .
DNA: TGCGCCAGCCGGGGGGAGACCCAGTACTTC
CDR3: CASRGETQYF

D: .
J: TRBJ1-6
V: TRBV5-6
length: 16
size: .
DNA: TGTGCCAGCAGCTTGTTGACAGCCACCTATAATTCACCCCTCCACTTT
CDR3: CASSLLTATYNSPLHF

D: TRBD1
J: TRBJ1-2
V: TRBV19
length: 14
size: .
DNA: TGTGCCAGTCAGCTTACAGGGGGATTATATGGCTACACCTTC
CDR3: CASQLTGGLYGYTF

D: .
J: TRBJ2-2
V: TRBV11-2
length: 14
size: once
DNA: TGTGCCAGCAGCTTTAGGGGCCCCCCCGGGGAGCTGTTTTTT
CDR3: CASSFRGPPGELFF

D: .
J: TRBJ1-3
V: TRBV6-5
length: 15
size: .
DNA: TGTGCCAGCAGCAGGGACACCGTCTCTGGAAACACCATATATTTT
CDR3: CASSRDTVSGNTIYF

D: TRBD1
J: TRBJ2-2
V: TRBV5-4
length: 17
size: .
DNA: TGTGCCAGCAGCTTGGGTTCTCCTGGACAGGGGACCGGGGAGCTGTTTTTT
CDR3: CASSLGSPGQGTGELFF

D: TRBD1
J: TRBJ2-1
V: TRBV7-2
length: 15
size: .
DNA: TGTGCCAGCAGCTCCGCCGGGACAGGGAAAAATGAGCAGTTCTTC
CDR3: CASSSAGTGKNEQFF

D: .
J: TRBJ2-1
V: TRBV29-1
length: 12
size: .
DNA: TGCAGCGCAGGAGGACTCCACAATGAGCAGTTCTTC
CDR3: CSAGGLHNEQFF

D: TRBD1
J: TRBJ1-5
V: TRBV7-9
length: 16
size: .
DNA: TGTGCCAGCAGCGGACAGGGAGGGTCGGGCAATCAGCCCCAGCATTTT
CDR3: CASSGQGGSGNQPQHF

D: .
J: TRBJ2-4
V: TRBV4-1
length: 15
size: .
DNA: TGCGCCAGCAGCCAAGCCCCGGGAGCCAAAAACATTCAGTACTTC
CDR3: CASSQAPGAKNIQYF

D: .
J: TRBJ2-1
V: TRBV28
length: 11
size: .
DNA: TGTGCCAGCAGTTTGAGGGATGGGCAGTTCTTC
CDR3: CASSLRDGQFF

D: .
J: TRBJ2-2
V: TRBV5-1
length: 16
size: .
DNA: TGCGCCAGCAGCTTGGCGCCAGGGGCGAACACCGGGGAGCTGTTTTTT
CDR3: CASSLAPGANTGELFF

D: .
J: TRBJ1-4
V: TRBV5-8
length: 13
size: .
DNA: TGTGCCAGCAGCTTGATGGGCGGGGGGAAACTGTTTTTT
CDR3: CASSLMGGGKLFF

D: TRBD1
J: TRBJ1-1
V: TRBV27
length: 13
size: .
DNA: TGTGCCAGCAGACGACAGGGACTCCCTGAAGCTTTCTTT
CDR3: CASRRQGLPEAFF

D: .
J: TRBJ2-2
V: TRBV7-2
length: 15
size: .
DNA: TGTGCCAGCAGCGCGGGACCCACGAACACCGGGGAGCTGTTTTTT
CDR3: CASSAGPTNTGELFF

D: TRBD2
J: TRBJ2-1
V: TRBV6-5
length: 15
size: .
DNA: TGTGCCAGCAGACAGCAGGGAGGGCCTTTCAATGAGCAGTTCTTC
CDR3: CASRQQGGPFNEQFF

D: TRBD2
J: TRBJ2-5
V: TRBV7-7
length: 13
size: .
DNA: TGTGCTAGCAGCCGGGGGGGTTGGGAGACCCAGTACTTC
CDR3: CASSRGGWETQYF

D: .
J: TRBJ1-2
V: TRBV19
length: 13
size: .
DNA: TGTGCCAGTAGTATTTCAGGGAACTATGGCTACACCTTC
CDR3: CASSISGNYGYTF

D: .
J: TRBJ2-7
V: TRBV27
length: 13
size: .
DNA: TGTGCCAGCAGACAGGGTTCCCCTTACGAGCAGTACTTC
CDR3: CASRQGSPYEQYF

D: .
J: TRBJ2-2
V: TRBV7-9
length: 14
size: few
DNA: TGTGCCAGCAGCACCCGGGGAGACACCGGGGAGCTGTTTTTT
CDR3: CASSTRGDTGELFF

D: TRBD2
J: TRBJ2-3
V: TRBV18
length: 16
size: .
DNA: TGTGCCAGCTCACCAGCGGCGGGGGGGCAAACAGATACGCAGTATTTT
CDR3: CASSPAAGGQTDTQYF

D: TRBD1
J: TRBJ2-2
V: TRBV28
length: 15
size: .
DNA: TGTGCCAGCAGTCCCGGGACAGGGAACACCGGGGAGCTGTTTTTT
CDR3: CASSPGTGNTGELFF

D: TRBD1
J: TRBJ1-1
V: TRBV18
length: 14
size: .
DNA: TGTGCCAGCTCCGAAACAGGGGGGGCCACTGAAGCTTTCTTT
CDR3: CASSETGGATEAFF

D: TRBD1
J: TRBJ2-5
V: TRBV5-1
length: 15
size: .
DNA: TGCGCCAGCAGCTTGGACAGGGGGCCTGGAGAGACCCAGTACTTC
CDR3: CASSLDRGPGETQYF

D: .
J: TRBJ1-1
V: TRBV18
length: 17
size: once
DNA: TGTGCCAGCTCACCACAATCAGGTGTACGGATGAACACTGAAGCTTTCTTT
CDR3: CASSPQSGVRMNTEAFF